This T cell receptor beta chain was recorded in a study of T cells after yellow fever vaccination. TCRdb redid the calling of the 5' RACE reads with MiXCR, one entry per CDR3 protein. The table includes hundreds of thousands of distinct CDR3 sequences, 3.6% detected once. This CDR3 is built from 15 residues. V shed 0 bases, J shed 15 bases, and the junction held 15 bases outside the gene matches. Germline V gives CDR1 MNHEY, CDR2 SVGAGI. Ten or more counts support this clonotype. The source material was PBMCs, sampled on the day of the yellow fever booster vaccination. The origin of this receptor is a man younger than 30 who received the YFV17D yellow fever vaccine. The rearrangement links TRBV6-5 to TRBJ2-3; TRBD2 aligns across 7 bases. CDR3 in DNA: TGTGCCAGCAGTTACTCCCCTCGACTAGCTCGGTTCCTTTATTTT. This codes for CASSYSPRLARFLYF.